This T cell receptor beta chain was identified during a study of blood T cell repertoires in COVID-19. In the study overall: There were acute and convalescent COVID-19 samples, and they came from the United States, Italy and Spain.

Method: immunoSEQ multiplex PCR; TCRdb's copy keeps in-frame clones and lacks some. The top ten hold around 4% of the sample, which has about 200,000 clones, 75% to 90% seen once. The V gene's germline CDR1 is ENHRY and CDR2 SYGVKD. V shed 3 bases, J shed 5 bases, and the junction held 6 bases outside the gene matches. This CDR3 has 14 residues. Recruits, aged roughly 18 to 95 years, lived in 25 or so US areas. Participant-given clinical history determined each cohort assignment. The receptor comes from a woman aged 30 to 39 who had been exposed to COVID-19. Sequenced input: PBMCs or T cells enriched from blood (not recorded which). This chain joins TRBV10-3 and TRBJ2-7; 8 bases agree with TRBD1. The CDR3, as DNA: TGTGCCATCAGTGACGACAGGGGATCCCACGAGCAGTACTTC. Protein sequence: CAISDDRGSHEQYF.